The clone carrying this T cell receptor beta chain was detected only once. The protocol was immunoSEQ multiplex PCR, while the TCRdb copy is restricted to in-frame clones and leaves out a portion. Altogether about 120,000 clones are present, around 92% being singletons, with the ten largest covering 0.58%. V was trimmed by 5 bases and J by 1 base, leaving 8 bases between them. This CDR3 has 13 residues. CDR1 and CDR2 from the germline V gene are WNHNN and SYGVQD (reference sequence). The data derive from a study of control samples from healthy donors and cancer patients. V and J are TRBV10-1 and TRBJ2-5, with D unresolved. The sequencing sample was made of PBMCs. This receptor was identified in an older man with head and neck cancer. Here the CDR3 reads CASSRSLQETQYF. In DNA, the CDR3 is TGCGCCAGCAGTAGGTCCCTCCAAGAGACCCAGTACTTC.